This T cell receptor (beta chain) was identified during a study of shared clonotypes between healthy human individuals. Remarks on this clone: The target antigen is unknown.

CDR1 and CDR2 from the germline V gene are SGHTA and FQGTGA. V was clipped by 0 bases and J by 5 bases, with 11 bases between them. This CDR3 is built from 15 residues. Assay used: immunoSEQ multiplex PCR; TCRdb lists only in-frame clones, some missing. Here the sample spans around 720,000 clones, 73% being singletons. Study-wide findings and caveats: Sharing across four donors was highest in naive CD4 (approximately 5%) and lowest in memory CD8 (roughly 0.4%).

Sequenced: memory CD4+ T cells sorted from blood. As for subset: CD45RA-negative fraction. This sequence joins TRBV7-3 and TRBJ2-1; tentatively, D is TRBD1 (6 bases). The sequence derives from a woman in her thirties in good health. CDR3 residues: CASSLTFGGHNEQFF. CDR3 nucleotides: TGTGCCAGCAGCTTAACCTTTGGGGGCCACAATGAGCAGTTCTTC.